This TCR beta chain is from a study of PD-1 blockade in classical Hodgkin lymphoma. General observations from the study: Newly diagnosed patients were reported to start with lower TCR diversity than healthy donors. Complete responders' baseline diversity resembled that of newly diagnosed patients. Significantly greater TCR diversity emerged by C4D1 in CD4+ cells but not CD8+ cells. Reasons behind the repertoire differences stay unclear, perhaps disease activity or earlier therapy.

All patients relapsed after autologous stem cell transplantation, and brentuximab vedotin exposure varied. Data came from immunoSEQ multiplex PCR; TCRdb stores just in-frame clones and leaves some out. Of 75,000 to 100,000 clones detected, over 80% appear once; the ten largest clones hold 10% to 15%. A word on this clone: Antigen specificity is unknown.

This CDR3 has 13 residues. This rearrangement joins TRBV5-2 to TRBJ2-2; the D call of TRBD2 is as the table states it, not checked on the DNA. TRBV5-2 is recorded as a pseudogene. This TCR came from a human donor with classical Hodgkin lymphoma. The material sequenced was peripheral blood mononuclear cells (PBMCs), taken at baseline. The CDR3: CASSPGYTGELFF. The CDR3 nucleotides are TGTGCCAGCAGCCCCGGGTACACCGGGGAGCTGTTTTTT.